Listed below are T cell receptor beta chains from one sample, sequenced in a study of T-cell reconstitution after alpha-beta-depleted transplantation in children. MiXCR was run by TCRdb on the PCR reads, yielding one entry per CDR3 protein. The sample records about 200,000 distinct CDR3 sequences, approximately 6.9% being singletons. The specimen was PBMCs, collected before TCRalphabeta/CD19-depleted stem cell transplant. The receptors originated from a boy younger than 10 with acute lymphoblastic leukemia, due to receive a stem cell transplant. The CDR3 runs from the conserved cysteine through the conserved F or W. D genes are given only for firm matches. A row's size may be missing; if present it is once, few, many or a size class.

V gene,J gene,clone size,D gene,CDR3 DNA,CDR3 protein
TRBV7-2,TRBJ2-1,many,NA,TGTGCCAGCAGCTTAGCGAGACCGGGAGCCTCCTCCTACAATGAGCAGTTCTTC,CASSLARPGASSYNEQFF
TRBV20-1,TRBJ2-7,few,TRBD1,TGCAGTGCTTACAGGGGGCGAGGGGCCTACGAGCAGTACTTC,CSAYRGRGAYEQYF
TRBV7-2,TRBJ2-1,NA,TRBD2,TGTGCCAGCAGGGCCGGGACTAGCGGGGGTAATGAGCAGTTCTTC,CASRAGTSGGNEQFF
TRBV7-8,TRBJ1-1,many,NA,TGTGCCAGCAGCTTCAGGTGGACTGAAGCTTTCTTT,CASSFRWTEAFF
TRBV20-1,TRBJ1-5,NA,NA,TGCAGTGCTAGTATACAGGGAGGCTTCAATCAGCCCCAGCATTTT,CSASIQGGFNQPQHF
TRBV27,TRBJ2-1,many,NA,TGTGCCAGCGTTGGGGGGATTAATGAGCAGTTCTTC,CASVGGINEQFF
TRBV29-1,TRBJ2-4,many,TRBD1,TGCAGCGTTGAGGGACAGGGGGCAAACATTCAGTACTTC,CSVEGQGANIQYF
TRBV20-1,TRBJ2-3,many,TRBD2,TGCAGTGCGGCGGGAGCGGGGGATACGCAGTATTTT,CSAAGAGDTQYF
TRBV10-3,TRBJ2-1,many,TRBD2,TGTGCCACAACAGCGGGGGCCAATGAGCAGTTCTTC,CATTAGANEQFF
TRBV12-3/TRBV12-4,TRBJ2-3,many,TRBD2,TGTGCCAGCAGTACCGCGCTGCGGGGGACTGATACGCAGTATTTT,CASSTALRGTDTQYF
TRBV7-6,TRBJ2-3,many,NA,TGTGCCAGCAGCTTAGCCGGGGCAGCAGATACGCAGTATTTT,CASSLAGAADTQYF
TRBV5-1,TRBJ2-2,many,NA,TGCGCCAGCAGCTTGAATTTCGGGGAGCTGTTTTTT,CASSLNFGELFF
TRBV12-3/TRBV12-4,TRBJ2-2,many,NA,TGTGCCAGCAGTTTTTGGGGGAGTTTTAACACCGGGGAGCTGTTTTTT,CASSFWGSFNTGELFF
TRBV3-1,TRBJ2-3,NA,NA,TGTGCCAGCAGCCAAGTATTCCATTCTAGCACAGATACGCAGTATTTT,CASSQVFHSSTDTQYF
TRBV11-2,TRBJ1-4,many,NA,TGTGCCAGCAGCTTAAGGCAGGGGACCAAAAAACTGTTTTTT,CASSLRQGTKKLFF
TRBV20-1,TRBJ1-2,NA,NA,TGCAGTGCTAAGGGTTGGCGGGATCTCTATGGCTACACCTTC,CSAKGWRDLYGYTF
TRBV29-1,TRBJ2-6,many,NA,TGCAGCGTCGAAAGGGGGAATGGGGCCAACGTCCTGACTTTC,CSVERGNGANVLTF
TRBV10-3,TRBJ1-5,many,TRBD1,TGTGCCATCAGTGCGGACAGGGGGGTGGATCAGCCCCAGCATTTT,CAISADRGVDQPQHF